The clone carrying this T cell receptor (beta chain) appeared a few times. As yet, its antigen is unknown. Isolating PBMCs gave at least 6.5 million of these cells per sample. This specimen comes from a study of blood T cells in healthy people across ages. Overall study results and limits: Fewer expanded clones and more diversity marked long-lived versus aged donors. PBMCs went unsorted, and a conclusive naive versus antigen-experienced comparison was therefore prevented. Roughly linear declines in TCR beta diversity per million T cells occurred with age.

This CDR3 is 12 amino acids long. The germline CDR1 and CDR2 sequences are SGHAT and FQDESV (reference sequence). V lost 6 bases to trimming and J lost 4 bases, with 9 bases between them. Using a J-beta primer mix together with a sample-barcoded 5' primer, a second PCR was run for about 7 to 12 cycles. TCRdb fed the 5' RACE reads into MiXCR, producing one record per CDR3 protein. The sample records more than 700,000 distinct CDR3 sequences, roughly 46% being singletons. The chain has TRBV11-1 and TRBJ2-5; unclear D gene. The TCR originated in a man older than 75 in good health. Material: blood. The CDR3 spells CASSRWAETQYF. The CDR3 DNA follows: TGTGCCAGCAGTCGTTGGGCAGAGACCCAGTACTTC.